This T cell receptor beta chain was sequenced for a study of OX40 agonist ivuxolimab in advanced cancers. Regarding the study as a whole: Near-lowest levels of clonal expansion characterized partial responders at 0.1-3.0 mg/kg.

The CDR3 spans 11 residues. Germline V gene lookup returns CDR1 DFQATT and CDR2 SNEGSKA (reference sequence). Trimming removed 6 bases from V and 6 bases from J, with 9 bases in between. With respect to this clone: Its antigen remains unknown.

Sequenced by immunoSEQ multiplex PCR; TCRdb stores in-frame clones only, minus some. This table holds some 64,000 clones, approximately 81% found once. The TCR comes from an adult with an advanced solid tumor such as melanoma, head and neck, liver or kidney cancer. This sequence joins TRBV20-1 and TRBJ2-1; possible D gene TRBD2, 5 bases. The material was CD4+ or CD8+ T cells sorted from blood, obtained in a trial of the OX40 agonist ivuxolimab. CDR3 bases: TGCAGTGCCGGACTCAGCAATGAGCAGTTCTTC. It translates to CSAGLSNEQFF.